A selection of T cell receptor beta chains follows, all from one sample in a study of follicular helper T cells after annual influenza vaccination. Sequencing used immunoSEQ multiplex PCR; TCRdb keeps in-frame clones, though not all of them. The table records 9,500 or so clones, 80% to 85% of them present only once. The specimen comprised CXCR5+ CD38- circulating T follicular helper cells from blood, sampled 7 days after influenza vaccination. These receptors all come from an adult who received the influenza vaccine. CDR3s include the opening cysteine and the closing phenylalanine or tryptophan. D genes are given only for firm matches. Clone size is stated in some rows and not others, as once, few, many or a class when expanded.

. | TRBJ1-2 | . | TRBV2 | CASRSRDNYGYTF | TGTGCCAGCAGGAGCCGGGACAACTATGGCTACACCTTC
TRBD1 | TRBJ2-1 | . | TRBV27 | CASSNGQGSSYNEQFF | TGTGCCAGCAGTAATGGACAGGGTAGCTCCTACAATGAGCAGTTCTTC
. | TRBJ2-7 | once | TRBV30 | CAWSVRAEIPYF | TGTGCCTGGAGTGTTAGGGCAGAGATTCCGTACTTC
TRBD1 | TRBJ2-1 | . | TRBV18 | CASSPIQGAAFGNEQFF | TGTGCCAGCTCACCGATACAGGGGGCGGCTTTTGGGAATGAGCAGTTCTTC
. | TRBJ1-5 | . | TRBV15 | CATSRDRARANQPQHF | TGTGCCACCAGCAGAGATCGGGCCAGGGCAAATCAGCCCCAGCATTTT
. | TRBJ2-5 | . | TRBV7-9 | CASSLRDARTETQYF | TGTGCCAGCAGCCTCCGGGACGCTAGGACGGAGACCCAGTACTTC
. | TRBJ2-7 | few | TRBV30 | CAWSVGGELSYEQYF | TGTGCCTGGAGTGTCGGAGGGGAACTCTCCTACGAGCAGTACTTC
. | TRBJ2-7 | few | TRBV4-3 | CASSQDNDDLEQYF | TGCGCCAGCAGCCAAGATAACGACGATCTCGAGCAGTACTTC
. | TRBJ2-3 | once | TRBV11-2 | CASSRGAGVTDTQYF | TGTGCCAGCAGCCGCGGAGCAGGGGTCACAGATACGCAGTATTTT
. | TRBJ1-1 | . | TRBV4-3 | CASSPHSKQGLNTEAFF | TGCGCCAGCAGCCCTCACAGCAAACAGGGACTGAACACTGAAGCTTTCTTT
. | TRBJ2-7 | . | TRBV19 | CASSPSLKAYEQYF | TGTGCCAGTAGTCCCAGCTTAAAAGCCTACGAGCAGTACTTC
TRBD1 | TRBJ1-3 | . | TRBV7-2 | CASSPGTGNGNTIYF | TGTGCCAGCAGCCCGGGGACAGGGAATGGAAACACCATATATTTT
. | TRBJ2-1 | . | TRBV15 | CATSRGELDSYNEQFF | TGTGCCACCAGCAGGGGTGAATTGGACTCCTACAATGAGCAGTTCTTC
. | TRBJ1-3 | . | TRBV30 | CAIKTGSSGNTIYF | TGTGCGATAAAAACAGGCTCCTCTGGAAACACCATATATTTT
. | TRBJ1-2 | . | TRBV5-6 | CASSLHYGYTF | TGTGCCAGCAGCTTGCACTATGGCTACACCTTC
. | TRBJ1-4 | . | TRBV7-2 | CASSLGPANEKLFF | TGTGCCAGCAGCTTAGGGCCAGCTAATGAAAAACTGTTTTTT
. | TRBJ2-7 | medium-sized | TRBV6-5 | CASRHRDSYEQYF | TGTGCCAGCAGACACCGAGACTCCTACGAGCAGTACTTC
TRBD1 | TRBJ1-3 | . | TRBV28 | CASTLGGGISGNTIYF | TGTGCCAGCACTCTTGGAGGGGGCATCTCTGGAAACACCATATATTTT
TRBD1 | TRBJ2-7 | . | TRBV7-9 | CASSYRDSNYEQYF | TGTGCCAGCAGCTACCGGGACAGTAACTACGAGCAGTACTTC
. | TRBJ1-5 | . | TRBV9 | CASSVGPKGQPQHF | TGTGCCAGCAGCGTAGGTCCGAAGGGGCAGCCCCAGCATTTT
TRBD1 | TRBJ1-1 | . | TRBV29-1 | CSADRDRENTEAFF | TGCAGCGCCGACCGGGACAGGGAGAACACTGAAGCTTTCTTT
. | TRBJ1-5 | few | TRBV19 | CASSRAGDQPQHF | TGTGCCAGTAGCAGAGCCGGGGATCAGCCCCAGCATTTT
TRBD1 | TRBJ2-1 | once | TRBV5-1 | CASSATGGEDEQFF | TGCGCCAGCAGCGCGACAGGGGGCGAAGATGAGCAGTTCTTC
. | TRBJ1-2 | . | TRBV7-9 | CASSTAPPSNYGYTF | TGTGCCAGCAGCACCGCACCCCCCAGTAACTATGGCTACACCTTC
. | TRBJ1-2 | . | TRBV11-3 | CASSSHGYGYTF | TGTGCCAGCAGCTCGCACGGATATGGCTACACCTTC
. | TRBJ1-2 | large | TRBV2 | CASSERIAIYGYTF | TGTGCCAGCAGTGAAAGGATTGCGATCTATGGCTACACCTTC
TRBD1 | TRBJ2-3 | . | TRBV6-6 | CASNPTGITDTQYF | TGTGCCAGCAACCCGACAGGGATCACAGATACGCAGTATTTT
. | TRBJ2-5 | . | TRBV7-8 | CASSSTRGQETQYF | TGTGCCAGCAGCTCCACCCGGGGGCAAGAGACCCAGTACTTC
. | TRBJ1-3 | . | TRBV30 | CAWSVSGRNTIYF | TGTGCCTGGAGTGTATCGGGACGAAACACCATATATTTT
. | TRBJ2-1 | . | TRBV7-2 | CASTGYNEQFF | TGTGCCAGCACGGGGTACAATGAGCAGTTCTTC
. | TRBJ2-3 | . | TRBV7-8 | CASSPTSPSTDTQYF | TGTGCCAGCAGCCCGACTAGTCCTAGCACAGATACGCAGTATTTT
TRBD1 | TRBJ1-4 | . | TRBV2 | CASRRTGSIEKLFF | TGTGCCAGCAGACGGACAGGATCTATTGAAAAACTGTTTTTT
. | TRBJ2-2 | . | TRBV18 | CASSPGTDTGELFF | TGTGCCAGCTCACCTGGGACGGACACCGGGGAGCTGTTTTTT
. | TRBJ2-1 | once | TRBV5-1 | CASRGGRGGNEQFF | TGCGCCAGCAGGGGAGGGAGAGGGGGCAATGAGCAGTTCTTC
TRBD1 | TRBJ2-7 | . | TRBV4-3 | CASSQGPGTGAYEQYF | TGCGCCAGCAGCCAAGGGCCGGGGACAGGGGCCTACGAGCAGTACTTC
. | TRBJ2-3 | . | TRBV15 | CATSRDRRGTDTQYF | TGTGCCACCAGCAGAGATCGCAGGGGCACAGATACGCAGTATTTT
. | TRBJ1-2 | . | TRBV28 | CASSSPSGVGYGYTF | TGTGCCAGCAGTTCCCCCTCCGGGGTCGGCTATGGCTACACCTTC
. | TRBJ1-2 | . | TRBV7-2 | CASSLVGLGGYTF | TGTGCCAGCAGCTTAGTTGGCTTAGGTGGCTACACCTTC
. | TRBJ2-5 | . | TRBV5-1 | CASQDLGGKNQETQYF | TGCGCCAGCCAAGATCTAGGGGGTAAGAACCAAGAGACCCAGTACTTC
TRBD1 | TRBJ2-4 | . | TRBV4-1 | CASSPTKTGGGPGYF | TGCGCCAGCAGCCCAACCAAGACAGGGGGCGGGCCCGGGTACTTC
. | TRBJ2-7 | . | TRBV18 | CASSPPGSASYEQYF | TGTGCCAGCTCACCACCTGGGTCGGCTTCCTACGAGCAGTACTTC
. | TRBJ1-1 | . | TRBV6-5 | CASSPTHPGAFF | TGTGCCAGCAGTCCCACTCATCCTGGGGCTTTCTTT
TRBD2 | TRBJ2-5 | . | TRBV5-1 | CASSLARGSGDPETQYF | TGCGCCAGCAGCTTGGCCCGAGGTAGCGGGGACCCAGAGACCCAGTACTTC
. | TRBJ2-5 | . | TRBV29-1 | CSAKKGGAQETQYF | TGCAGCGCTAAAAAGGGGGGGGCACAAGAGACCCAGTACTTC
. | TRBJ1-5 | . | TRBV30 | CAWSESSNQPQHF | TGTGCCTGGAGTGAATCAAGCAATCAGCCCCAGCATTTT
TRBD1 | TRBJ1-1 | . | TRBV27 | CASGRTGVNTEAFF | TGTGCCAGCGGGCGGACAGGGGTGAACACTGAAGCTTTCTTT
. | TRBJ2-7 | . | TRBV30 | CAWSGRVRNEQYF | TGTGCCTGGAGTGGCAGGGTTCGGAACGAGCAGTACTTC
. | TRBJ2-5 | . | TRBV11-2 | CASSPNRQSGARETQYF | TGTGCCAGCAGCCCAAACCGGCAGTCCGGGGCGCGGGAGACCCAGTACTTC
. | TRBJ2-7 | few | TRBV2 | CASLTGQSYEQYF | TGTGCCAGCCTGACCGGACAGTCCTACGAGCAGTACTTC
TRBD2 | TRBJ2-3 | . | TRBV7-8 | CASSLARSGGLTDTQYF | TGTGCCAGCAGCTTAGCGCGTAGCGGGGGGCTCACAGATACGCAGTATTTT
. | TRBJ1-3 | . | TRBV28 | CASSLQAGNTIYF | TGTGCCAGCAGTTTACAGGCTGGAAACACCATATATTTT
. | TRBJ2-3 | . | TRBV28 | CAGKTPPTDTQYF | TGTGCCGGCAAAACCCCGCCCACAGATACGCAGTATTTT
TRBD2 | TRBJ2-7 | . | TRBV7-2 | CASSLAQAGGNHEQYF | TGTGCCAGCAGCTTAGCGCAAGCGGGGGGTAACCACGAGCAGTACTTC
. | TRBJ2-3 | once | TRBV27 | CASSLEGARTDTQYF | TGTGCCAGCAGTTTGGAGGGGGCCCGCACAGATACGCAGTATTTT
. | TRBJ1-6 | few | TRBV7-2 | CASSISNSPLHF | TGTGCCAGCAGCATAAGCAATTCACCCCTCCACTTT
TRBD1 | TRBJ1-2 | . | TRBV7-2 | CASSISGTVAGYTF | TGTGCCAGCAGCATCTCCGGGACAGTCGCTGGCTACACCTTC
. | TRBJ2-4 | . | TRBV15 | CATRRGQGKIQYF | TGTGCCACCCGGCGGGGGCAGGGAAAGATTCAGTACTTC
. | TRBJ2-2 | . | TRBV10-1 | CASSPDVTGELFF | TGCGCCAGCAGCCCGGACGTCACCGGGGAGCTGTTTTTT
. | TRBJ2-1 | once | TRBV11-3 | CASSLRGHNEQFF | TGTGCCAGCAGCTTACGGGGCCACAATGAGCAGTTCTTC